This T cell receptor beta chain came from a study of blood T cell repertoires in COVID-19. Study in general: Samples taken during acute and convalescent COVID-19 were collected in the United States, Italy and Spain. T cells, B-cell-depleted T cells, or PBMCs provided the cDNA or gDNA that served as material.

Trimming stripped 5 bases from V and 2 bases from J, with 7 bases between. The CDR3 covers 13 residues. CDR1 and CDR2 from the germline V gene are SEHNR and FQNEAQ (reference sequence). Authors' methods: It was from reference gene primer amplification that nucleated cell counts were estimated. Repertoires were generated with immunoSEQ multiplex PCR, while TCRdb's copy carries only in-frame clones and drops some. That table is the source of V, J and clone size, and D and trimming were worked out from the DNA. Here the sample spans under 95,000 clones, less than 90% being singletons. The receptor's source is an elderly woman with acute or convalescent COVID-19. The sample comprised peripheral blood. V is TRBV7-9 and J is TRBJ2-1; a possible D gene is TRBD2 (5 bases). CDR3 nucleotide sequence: TGTGCCAGCAGCCCCGGGACCTACAATGAGCAGTTCTTC. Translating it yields CASSPGTYNEQFF.